A single sample gave rise to the 28 T cell receptor beta chains below, sequenced in a study of shared clonotypes between healthy human individuals (dated by TCRdb to about 2020). Libraries were constructed by the immunoSEQ multiplex PCR assay. Sourced from immuneACCESS, this table was stored by TCRdb with only in-frame sequences that have V and J called. A share of the clones is absent; for the studies checked, an unresolved V gene accounts for under half, and the remainder has no known explanation. The sample table contains about 1,900,000 clones; only one count was recorded for approximately 94% of them. Together, the top ten hold roughly 1% of the sample. CD8 naive samples were CD45RO-negative cells positively selected for CCR7, giving a CD45RA+CCR7+ population that excluded TemRA cells. Material: naive CD8+ T cells sorted from blood. The cell subset or site label here, explained by the study, means: CD45RA+CCR7+. Receptors were obtained from a man aged 18 to 35 in good health.

The chain links TRBV14 to TRBJ2-7; 7 bases are shared with TRBD2. This CDR3 has 15 amino acids. J was trimmed by 2 bases and V by 2 bases; bases with no gene match: 6. Germline assignment: CDR1 SGHDN and CDR2 FVKESK. The CDR3 is CASSQLYGGTYEQYF. In nucleotides, the CDR3 is TGTGCCAGCAGCCAACTTTACGGGGGGACCTACGAGCAGTACTTC.

V gene TRBV4-1 combines with J gene TRBJ2-2, with D uncertain. V gave up 4 bases and J gave up 6 bases, with 12 bases separating them. This CDR3 has 14 residues. Germline CDR1 is MGHRA and CDR2 is YSYEKL. The CDR3: CASSPMVGAGELFF. The CDR3 DNA reads TGCGCCAGCAGCCCCATGGTTGGGGCCGGGGAGCTGTTTTTT.

This clone was picked up a small number of times. V is TRBV27 and J is TRBJ2-2; a weak D match, TRBD1 (5 bases). V was cut by 8 bases and J by 0 bases, with 13 bases left in between. This CDR3 spans 15 amino acids. Germline V gene lookup returns CDR1 MNHEY and CDR2 SMNVEV (reference sequence). The CDR3 is CASGETVPNTGELFF. In nucleotides, the CDR3 is TGTGCCAGCGGAGAGACAGTACCGAACACCGGGGAGCTGTTTTTT.

The chain recombines TRBV4-3 with TRBJ2-5; 13 bases agree with TRBD2. CDR1 is LGHNA, CDR2 YSLEER, per germline. Trimming cost V 4 bases and J 5 bases; bases outside gene matches: 13. This CDR3 comprises 18 residues. The CDR3 bases are TGCGCCAGCAGCCGATCACTAGCGGGAGGGCCGGATATGGAGACCCAGTACTTC. Translated: CASSRSLAGGPDMETQYF.

The chain has TRBV5-1 and TRBJ2-5; 7 nucleotides line up with TRBD1. The trim removed 0 bases at V and 2 bases at J, leaving 7 bases unmatched. The germline V gene has CDR1 SGHRS and CDR2 YFSETQ. The CDR3 covers 16 residues. As DNA, the CDR3 is TGCGCCAGCAGCTTGGCCGCTACAGGGGCACAAGAGACCCAGTACTTC. This sequence encodes CASSLAATGAQETQYF.

The CDR3: CASSLIWGQQETQYF. In DNA, the CDR3 is TGTGCCAGCAGTTTAATCTGGGGGCAACAAGAGACCCAGTACTTC. V gene TRBV27 combines with J gene TRBJ2-5; a weak D match, TRBD1 (6 bases). There are 15 residues in the CDR3. Trimming cost V 2 bases and J 2 bases, with 12 bases left between them. Germline CDR1 and CDR2: MNHEY and SMNVEV (reference sequence).

The chain has TRBV10-1 and TRBJ1-4; D is possibly TRBD1 (5 bases). Per the germline V gene, CDR1 is WNHNN and CDR2 is SYGVQD (reference sequence). The V end was cut by 7 bases, the J end by 8 bases, with 11 bases between. CDR3 size: 12 residues. CDR3 amino acids: CASTRVGEKLFF. The DNA for the CDR3 is TGCGCCAGCACCAGGGTGGGGGAAAAACTGTTTTTT.

The chain joins TRBV7-6 to TRBJ1-6; D ambiguous. The CDR3 runs 15 residues. CDR1 is SGHVS, CDR2 FNYEAQ, per germline. Trimming removed 5 bases from V and 10 bases from J, with 18 bases in between. The CDR3 protein is CASSTDIHEGSPLHF. The CDR3 DNA reads as TGTGCCAGCAGCACCGACATACACGAAGGATCACCCCTCCACTTT.

The chain couples TRBV25-1 to TRBJ1-2, with D perhaps matching TRBD1 (5 bases). Trimming stripped 2 bases from V and 7 bases from J, with 5 bases between. Germline CDR1 and CDR2: MGHDK and SYGVNS. The CDR3 loop spans 11 amino acids. CDR3: CASSEGAGYTF. In nucleotides, the CDR3 is TGTGCCAGCAGTGAAGGGGCTGGCTACACCTTC.

Comment on this clone: Other nucleotide sequences from this sample produce the same CDR3. V and J are TRBV15 and TRBJ2-5, with D possibly matching TRBD2 (5 bases). Germline CDR1 LNHNV, CDR2 YYDKDF (reference sequence). The V end was cut by 0 bases, the J end by 5 bases, with 7 bases between. This CDR3 contains 13 residues. The CDR3 is CATSRDRGETQYF. The CDR3 DNA is TGTGCCACCAGCAGAGATAGAGGGGAGACCCAGTACTTC. The full variable domain, with the rest looked up from reference TRBV15 and TRBJ2-5, is DAMVIQNPRYQVTQFGKPVTLSCSQTLNHNVMYWYQQKSSQAPKLLFHYYDKDFNNEADTPDNFQSRRPNTSFCFLDIRSPGLGDTAMYLCATSRDRGETQYFGPGTRLLVL.

The genes are TRBV4-3 and TRBJ2-7; unclear D gene. V dropped 0 bases and J dropped 1 base, with 16 bases sitting between them. Germline V gives CDR1 LGHNA, CDR2 YSLEER. This CDR3 comprises 17 residues. CDR3 coding DNA: TGCGCCAGCAGCCAAGATCTACTGGCAGAATTTTCCTACGAGCAGTACTTC. As protein: CASSQDLLAEFSYEQYF.

The rearrangement uses TRBV29-1 and TRBJ1-2, with a weak D call TRBD1 (6 bases). CDR1 SQVTM and CDR2 ANQGSEA come from the germline V gene. The CDR3 sequence is 12 residues long. The CDR3 nucleotides are TGCAGTGAGGGGGGGGATGACTATGGCTACACCTTC. It codes for CSEGGDDYGYTF.

The chain combines TRBV12-5 with TRBJ1-1; D remains ambiguous. The CDR3 is 12 residues long. Trimming left V 1 base short and J 3 bases short, with 3 bases between. The germline gives CDR1 LGHNT, CDR2 FRNRAP. CDR3 amino acids: CASGLGYTEAFF. As DNA, the CDR3 is TGTGCTAGTGGTTTGGGGTACACTGAAGCTTTCTTT.

V usage is TRBV27 and J usage is TRBJ2-1, with TRBD2 identical over 13 bases. The CDR3 runs to 17 residues. After removal of 5 bases from V and 4 bases from J, the junction contained 8 bases not matched to a gene. Germline CDR1 is MNHEY and CDR2 is SMNVEV (reference sequence). CDR3 bases: TGTGCCAGCAGTCCCCTCACTAGCGGGGGGGGGTACAATGAGCAGTTCTTC. Its translation is CASSPLTSGGGYNEQFF.

V usage is TRBV28 and J usage is TRBJ2-3, with 9 bases matching TRBD2. The germline CDR1 and CDR2 sequences are MDHEN and SYDVKM. This CDR3 contains 15 residues. The V segment lost 4 bases and the J segment 5 bases; nucleotides outside the gene matches: 7. The CDR3 sequence is CASSYGGGARDTQYF. The CDR3, as DNA: TGTGCCAGCAGTTATGGCGGGGGGGCCAGAGATACGCAGTATTTT.

As for this clone: The identical CDR3 is also encoded by other nucleotide sequences in the sample. The chain joins TRBV9 to TRBJ2-1; 7 positions agree with TRBD1. V lost 2 bases, J lost 6 bases, and 5 bases stayed unmatched. In germline, CDR1 is SGDLS, CDR2 YYNGEE. CDR3 length equals 14 residues. Written as DNA, the CDR3 is TGTGCCAGCAGCGTTGGGACAGTACCCAATGAGCAGTTCTTC. Its translation: CASSVGTVPNEQFF.

With respect to this clone: Other DNA sequences in the same sample also yield this CDR3. V is TRBV7-9 and J is TRBJ2-7; D not certain. CDR1 and CDR2 from the germline V gene are SEHNR and FQNEAQ (reference sequence). V lost 4 bases to trimming and J lost 0 bases, with 7 bases between them. The CDR3 covers 13 residues. CDR3 coding DNA: TGTGCCAGCAGCTCCCCCAGCTCCTACGAGCAGTACTTC. This sequence encodes CASSSPSSYEQYF.

The V and J genes are TRBV7-9 and TRBJ2-1; 10 positions agree with TRBD2. CDR1 is SEHNR, CDR2 FQNEAQ, per germline (reference sequence). This CDR3 is built from 18 residues. Trimming took 3 bases from V and 1 from J; bases not matched to a gene: 9. The CDR3 sequence is CASSLGTSGIASYNEQFF. The CDR3 coding sequence is TGTGCCAGCAGCTTGGGAACTAGCGGGATTGCGTCCTACAATGAGCAGTTCTTC.

The V gene is TRBV27, the J gene TRBJ1-3; D remains unclear. Germline V gene sequence: CDR1 MNHEY, CDR2 SMNVEV (reference sequence). Trimming pared 4 bases from V and 0 bases from J, leaving 16 bases between. CDR3 length: 17 amino acids. The chain's CDR3 is CASSSLPGSLSGNTIYF. The CDR3, as DNA: TGTGCCAGCAGTTCCCTCCCGGGTTCACTCTCTGGAAACACCATATATTTT.

CDR3 DNA: TGTGCCAGCAGATGGGTAGGGGCGCCGGACGAGCAGTACTTC. Amino acids: CASRWVGAPDEQYF. J is TRBJ2-7 and V is TRBV27; maybe TRBD1 (5 bases). The CDR3 has 14 residues. CDR1 and CDR2 from the germline V gene are MNHEY and SMNVEV (reference sequence). Trimming took 6 bases from V and 5 from J, leaving 17 bases between them.

This chain connects TRBV5-8 to TRBJ1-1; D perhaps matches TRBD1 (6 bases). This CDR3 is 14 amino acids long. V was clipped by 7 bases and J by 1 base, with 14 bases between them. Germline lookup yields CDR1 SGHTS and CDR2 YDEGEE. CDR3: CASGERDTNTEAFF. The CDR3 DNA is TGTGCCAGCGGAGAGCGGGACACGAACACTGAAGCTTTCTTT.

This chain connects TRBV7-9 to TRBJ2-7; 9 bases are a match to TRBD2. The V segment lost 4 bases and the J segment 5 bases; nucleotides outside the gene matches: 3. Looked up from germline, CDR1 is SEHNR and CDR2 is FQNEAQ (reference sequence). This CDR3 spans 13 amino acids. CDR3 in amino acids: CASSWTSVHEQYF. DNA of the CDR3: TGTGCCAGCAGCTGGACTAGCGTACACGAGCAGTACTTC.

CDR3 DNA sequence: TGTGCCAGCAGCGCCCATGGTGAGGGGCTGAACACTGAAGCTTTCTTT. It specifies CASSAHGEGLNTEAFF. The J gene is TRBJ1-1, the V gene TRBV9, with a weak D call TRBD1 (5 bases). Germline V lookup: CDR1 SGDLS, CDR2 YYNGEE. The V and J ends lost 3 bases and 0 bases respectively, with 15 bases between them. The CDR3 extends over 16 amino acids.

The rearrangement joins TRBV9 to TRBJ2-1; 8 bases match TRBD2. Germline CDR1 is SGDLS and CDR2 is YYNGEE. The J segment lost 3 bases and the V segment lost 2 bases, leaving 4 bases of the junction unmatched. The CDR3 is made up of 15 amino acids. The CDR3 spells CASSVSGGDYNEQFF. The CDR3 DNA reads TGTGCCAGCAGCGTGAGCGGGGGAGACTACAATGAGCAGTTCTTC. Full variable domain (outside the CDR3, taken from reference TRBV9 and TRBJ2-1): DSGVTQTPKHLITATGQRVTLRCSPRSGDLSVYWYQQSLDQGLQFLIQYYNGEERAKGNILERFSAQQFPDLHSELNLSSLELGDSALYFCASSVSGGDYNEQFFGPGTRLTVL.

The V and J genes are TRBV11-2 and TRBJ2-7; no clear D gene. Germline CDR1 SGHAT, CDR2 FQNNGV. The ends were cut back, 3 bases at V and 1 base at J, with 16 bases in the middle. The CDR3 length is 16 residues. The CDR3 sequence: CASSFEAWVGSYEQYF. The CDR3 DNA is TGTGCCAGCAGCTTTGAGGCCTGGGTCGGGTCCTACGAGCAGTACTTC.

The chain links TRBV29-1 to TRBJ2-7; TRBD2 aligns across 7 bases. With V trimmed by 3 bases and J by 0 bases, 11 bases remained unmatched. Germline V gives CDR1 SQVTM, CDR2 ANQGSEA. The CDR3 runs 16 residues. The CDR3 DNA follows: TGCAGCGTTGATGGGGGGGAGGCGGGAGCCTCCTACGAGCAGTACTTC. As protein: CSVDGGEAGASYEQYF.

The chain employs TRBV2 and TRBJ2-2; 10 bases agree with TRBD1. The CDR3 is 16 residues long. V lost 6 bases and J lost 7; bases outside the gene matches: 11. Looked up from germline, CDR1 is SNHLY and CDR2 is FYNNEI. The CDR3, as DNA: TGTGCCAGCAGGCCCCGACAGGGGGCGATCGACGGGGAGCTGTTTTTT. Translated: CASRPRQGAIDGELFF.

Regarding this clone: This CDR3 is also generated by other DNA sequences in the sample. The chain links TRBV27 to TRBJ2-7; 8 nucleotides align to TRBD1. Germline CDR1 is MNHEY and CDR2 is SMNVEV (reference sequence). The CDR3 runs to 13 residues. J lost 6 bases, V lost 4 bases, and 5 bases had no gene match. CDR3 nucleotides: TGTGCCAGCAGTTACCAGGGGGCTCTCGAGCAGTACTTC. Translated, it gives CASSYQGALEQYF.